The T cell receptor (beta chain) under discussion was sequenced for a study of glioma-infiltrating T cells (TCRdb year 2016). About the investigation overall: The low-grade gliomas were WHO grade II oligodendrogliomas or astrocytomas, while the glioblastomas were WHO grade IV tumors sampled at initial diagnosis rather than at recurrent diagnosis. For blood libraries, the target was 4.5- to 10-fold sequencing coverage of about 1 million peripheral T cells. To measure divergence between tissue and blood T-cell populations, each tissue-infiltrating repertoire was compared with the peripheral blood repertoire of the same patient. Before surgery, glioma patients were given dexamethasone for six or fewer days. The paired cohort was made up of three low-grade glioma patients, under ten primary glioblastoma patients and three non-glioma patients who contributed non-neoplastic brain tissue. TCR alpha- and beta-chain repertoires were sequenced from glioma tissue, non-neoplastic brain tissue and matched peripheral blood mononuclear cells. The paper as a whole reports these results and caveats: Group comparisons were based on small numbers of patients: three non-neoplastic, three low-grade glioma and 7 to 9 glioblastoma patients. A signature set of shared blood CDR3 motifs marked patients with low tissue-blood divergence and was depleted in highly divergent patients. Very few CDR3 sequences were found to be shared between tissue and blood, and this scarcity was attributed to high CDR3 diversity and limited sampling. In non-neoplastic patients, VJ-independent divergence between tissue and blood fell below expectation, whereas in all gliomas, and especially in low-grade gliomas, the divergence rose above expectation.

This clonotype was observed many times. Its antigen has not been determined. No base-level quality is on record; no much larger clone is a single base apart. Surgical brain or tumor specimens were cryofrozen in liquid nitrogen immediately after resection, and peripheral blood cells were collected concurrently. The iRepertoire nested amplicon-rescue multiplex PCR (arm-PCR) platform was used to amplify TCR alpha and beta CDR3 regions from RNA. For one-step reverse transcription and amplification, about 90-400 ng of tissue mRNA or PBMC total RNA was used as input. Following bead purification, Illumina adapters were added by a secondary multiplex PCR, and the libraries were gel-purified between 200 and 400 bp. The libraries contained internal 6-nucleotide barcodes that were used for demultiplexing. Sequencing of libraries was performed on an Illumina MiSeq with 2x220 or 2x250 nucleotide paired-end reads. The published analysis was carried out like this. Paired reads were merged with FLASH 1.2.11 and aligned to the GRCh37 human genome with BWA-MEM before extracting TRA and TRB reads. An IMGT-derived reference of cassette sequences and CDR3 motifs, with pseudogenes included, was used for V and J assignment. Three-frame translation of reads was performed, and productive CDR3s were defined as those with a C...FGXG motif and no stop codons. Unique combinations of V-J cassette pair and CDR3 amino acid sequence were defined as clonotypes. Reads were filtered by Hamming distance, thresholded by each sample's sequence error rate in mapped regions. TCRdb reprocessing: public reads trimmed at Q25 with fastp, clones called with MiXCR, in-frame beta chains kept. Rows are combined by CDR3 protein, so each entry shows the most common genes and DNA. TCRdb, not the original authors, processed these V and J calls. For this sample the table gives 400,000 or so distinct CDR3 sequences, of which roughly two fifths were detected only once. Approximately 12% of the sample goes to the ten largest clones.

The source is a human donor with low-grade glioma or glioblastoma, undergoing nonglioma brain surgery, or in good health (not recorded which). The sample consisted of glioma tissue, nonneoplastic brain tissue, or PBMCs (not recorded which).

The sequence in DNA is TGTGCCAGCAGTTTGGTTGGACTATCCTCCTACAATGAGCAGTTCTTC. Its amino acids are CASSLVGLSSYNEQFF. The V and J genes are TRBV28 and TRBJ2-1; a weak D assignment points to TRBD2 (6 bases agree). V is cut by 3 bases and J by 0 bases, and the space between the germline ends is 12 bases. From the cysteine up to the phenylalanine, the CDR3 has a length of 16 residues. Only the CDR3 DNA is retained, 48 bases long and in frame from the first base. From a lookup of the germline V gene, CDR1 and CDR2 are MDHEN and SYDVKM.